A selection of T cell receptor beta chains follows, all from one sample in a study of blood T cell repertoires in COVID-19. The table came from immunoSEQ multiplex PCR; TCRdb's copy has only in-frame clones and leaves some out. In the table there are some 78,000 clones, 84% of which are singletons. Sequencing used peripheral blood. These receptors came from a man in his forties or fifties with acute or convalescent COVID-19. Both conserved end residues are part of each CDR3. Fields, in order: clone size, V gene, J gene, D gene, CDR3 length, CDR3 DNA, CDR3 protein. A D gene is named only where the DNA matches it firmly. The size of a clone is reported for some rows only, either as once, few or many, or as a class for expanded clones.

.	TRBV6-6	TRBJ1-4	.	15	TGTGCCAGCAGTTACTCTCAGGGCTTGAATGAAAAACTGTTTTTT	CASSYSQGLNEKLFF
.	TRBV12-3/TRBV12-4	TRBJ1-1	.	10	TGTGCCACCGGGAAGACTGAAGCTTTCTTT	CATGKTEAFF
.	TRBV5-6	TRBJ2-3	.	14	TGTGCCAGCAGCTTACGGGGGTGGGCAGATACGCAGTATTTT	CASSLRGWADTQYF
.	TRBV18	TRBJ2-7	TRBD1	14	TGTGCCAGCTCACCATCCGTAGGGGGCCGCGAGCAGTACTTC	CASSPSVGGREQYF
.	TRBV2	TRBJ1-2	.	12	TGTGCCAGCAGTGAAGCGACTGGGGGCTACACCTTC	CASSEATGGYTF
.	TRBV7-2	TRBJ2-7	TRBD1	14	TGTGCCAGCAGCGACCGACAGGGGCGAGGGGAGCAGTACTTC	CASSDRQGRGEQYF
.	TRBV5-5	TRBJ2-3	TRBD2	16	TGTGCCAGCAGCCCACCCGGGACTAGCGGCACAGATACGCAGTATTTT	CASSPPGTSGTDTQYF
.	TRBV6-5	TRBJ1-4	.	13	TGTGCCAGCAGGGTAGCCATCGGGGAAAAACTGTTTTTT	CASRVAIGEKLFF
.	TRBV6-2/TRBV6-3	TRBJ2-1	.	15	TGTGCCAGCAGTTACTCGAGGTCGTGGGACAATGAGCAGTTCTTC	CASSYSRSWDNEQFF
.	TRBV3-1/TRBV3-2	TRBJ1-2	.	14	TGTGCCAGCAGCCAGAGGGAAGGCAACTATGGCTACACCTTC	CASSQREGNYGYTF
.	TRBV24-1	TRBJ1-2	.	14	TGTGCCACCAGTGACCCCCCGAGGACAGTCGGCTACACCTTC	CATSDPPRTVGYTF
.	TRBV6-2/TRBV6-3	TRBJ1-1	.	14	TGTGCCAGCAGTTGGAACAGGGTGAACACTGAAGCTTTCTTT	CASSWNRVNTEAFF
few	TRBV14	TRBJ2-2	TRBD2	16	TGTGCCAGCAGCCAAGTGACTAGCAGGAACACCGGGGAGCTGTTTTTT	CASSQVTSRNTGELFF
once	TRBV5-4	TRBJ2-3	TRBD2	16	TGTGCCAGCAGCACCCCTAGCGGGAGGCGAGCAGATACGCAGTATTTT	CASSTPSGRRADTQYF
.	TRBV6-5	TRBJ2-7	TRBD2	16	TGTGCCAGCAGTTACCTAACTAGCGGAGGGGGCTACGAGCAGTACTTC	CASSYLTSGGGYEQYF
few	TRBV10-3	TRBJ1-5	.	17	TGTGCCATCAGTGAGTCGAGTCCGGGGGGAACAAATCAGCCCCAGCATTTT	CAISESSPGGTNQPQHF
.	TRBV18	TRBJ1-1	TRBD1	15	TGTGCCAGCTCACCCCGTTCCGGGACAGGTGTTGAAGCTTTCTTT	CASSPRSGTGVEAFF
.	TRBV28	TRBJ1-1	.	14	TGTGCCAGCAGTTTTTCCCGGGAGGACACTGAAGCTTTCTTT	CASSFSREDTEAFF
.	TRBV2	TRBJ2-7	.	14	TGTGCCAGCAGGCTGACAGGGACTTCCTACGAGCAGTACTTC	CASRLTGTSYEQYF
.	TRBV7-9	TRBJ2-5	.	16	TGTGCCAGCAGCTTAGCGGCTAGCAGCCCGCGGGAGACCCAGTACTTC	CASSLAASSPRETQYF
.	TRBV19	TRBJ1-5	TRBD1	16	TGTGCCAGTAGAGGCCCGGGACAGGGGTACAATCGGCCCCAGCATTTT	CASRGPGQGYNRPQHF
.	TRBV15	TRBJ1-3	.	14	TGTGCCACCAAGGTGGGGCTAACTGGAAACACCATATATTTT	CATKVGLTGNTIYF
.	TRBV6-2/TRBV6-3	TRBJ1-3	.	14	TGTGCCAGCAGTCCCTGGACATCCGGAAACACCATATATTTT	CASSPWTSGNTIYF
.	TRBV28	TRBJ1-6	TRBD1	16	TGTGCCAGCAGGGACAGGGATTATACCTATAATTCACCCCTCCACTTT	CASRDRDYTYNSPLHF
.	TRBV28	TRBJ1-6	TRBD1	16	TGTGCCAGCACCCTCAAGACAGGGGAAGTGGGATCACCCCTCCACTTT	CASTLKTGEVGSPLHF
once	TRBV11-2	TRBJ2-3	TRBD2	18	TGTGCCAGCAGCCAGGGTATCTTGACGGGGGGAGGACCAGATACGCAGTATTTT	CASSQGILTGGGPDTQYF